These 31 T cell receptor beta chains share one sample of origin, sequenced in a study of T cell repertoires in cytomegalovirus infection. Each CDR3 protein gets one entry after TCRdb re-called the reads with MiXCR. In the table there are 900,000 to 950,000 distinct CDR3 sequences, around 32% of which are singletons. Antigens for these TCRs are unknown. The specimen was cultured CD8+ T cells from PBMCs, collected from culture after CMV antigen stimulation. These receptors were taken from a human donor in good health (CMV status not recorded). Some clones in this sample may be carry-over from other donors' samples.

The V gene is TRBV24-1, the J gene TRBJ2-3; D is uncertain. Germline CDR1 KGHDR, CDR2 SFDVKD. V was cut by 1 base and J by 0 bases, with 13 bases left in between. The CDR3 extends over 17 amino acids. In DNA form, the CDR3 reads TGTGCCACCAGTGATTTAGGCGACTCATCTAGCACAGATACGCAGTATTTT. Its translation is CATSDLGDSSSTDTQYF.

This clonotype was seen a single time. This rearrangement joins TRBV29-1 to TRBJ1-1; no clear D gene. CDR1 and CDR2 (germline): SQVTM, ANQGSEA. V gave up 7 bases and J gave up 4 bases, with 10 bases separating them. This CDR3 has 11 residues. CDR3 sequence reads: CSADKGTEAFF. The CDR3 DNA sequence: TGCAGCGCTGATAAGGGCACTGAAGCTTTCTTT.

The V and J genes are TRBV5-1 and TRBJ1-1; D not certain. The CDR3 spans 13 residues. Trimming removed 5 bases at V and 1 base at J, with 9 bases between. The germline gives CDR1 SGHRS, CDR2 YFSETQ. CDR3 amino acids: CASREDPNTEAFF. CDR3 in DNA: TGCGCCAGCAGAGAGGACCCGAACACTGAAGCTTTCTTT.

This clonotype appeared a few times. The rearrangement links TRBV9 to TRBJ2-3, with 7 bases matching TRBD2. CDR1 is SGDLS, CDR2 YYNGEE, per germline. The CDR3 length is 17 residues. V shed 2 bases, J shed 1 base, and the junction held 10 bases outside the gene matches. The CDR3 sequence is CASSVTPLAEGTDTQYF. As DNA, the CDR3 is TGTGCCAGCAGCGTGACCCCCCTAGCGGAAGGCACAGATACGCAGTATTTT.

This clonotype was detected only a few times. V is TRBV27 and J is TRBJ1-4, with TRBD1 matching over 7 bases. Germline-derived CDR1 and CDR2 are MNHEY and SMNVEV (reference sequence). This CDR3 is built from 17 residues. Losses at the gene ends were 4 bases for V and 11 bases for J; bases not matched to a gene: 19. The CDR3 DNA follows: TGTGCCAGCAGTTCTCTGACAGGGCCAGGTCCACCTCACAAACTGTTTTTT. This sequence encodes CASSSLTGPGPPHKLFF. Drawing the rest from reference TRBV27 and TRBJ1-4, the complete variable domain is EAQVTQNPRYLITVTGKKLTVTCSQNMNHEYMSWYRQDPGLGLRQIYYSMNVEVTDKGDVPEGYKVSRKEKRNFPLILESPSPNQTSLYFCASSSLTGPGPPHKLFFGSGTQLSVL.

This sequence joins TRBV6-1 and TRBJ1-2; D gene unclear. Trimming took 1 base from V and 8 from J, leaving 14 bases between them. Germline V gene lookup returns CDR1 MNHNS and CDR2 SASEGT. This CDR3 region has 14 residues. CDR3 in DNA: TGTGCCAGCAGTGAAGACACAGCGACGTTGGGCTACACCTTC. It translates to CASSEDTATLGYTF.

The chain combines TRBV27 with TRBJ2-2; TRBD2 is a possible D gene (6 bases). Germline V CDR1 and CDR2: MNHEY, SMNVEV (reference sequence). CDR3 size: 17 residues. V was shortened by 3 bases and J by 5 bases, with 19 bases between the two germline ends. The DNA for the CDR3 is TGTGCCAGCAGTTTGGCGGGAAACCTGGGGGGAACCGGGGAGCTGTTTTTT. Translating it yields CASSLAGNLGGTGELFF.

This clonotype turned up a few times. The rearrangement uses TRBV7-6 and TRBJ2-2; 8 nucleotides agree with TRBD1. V was clipped by 5 bases and J by 7 bases; unmatched bases: 9. Germline assignment: CDR1 SGHVS and CDR2 FNYEAQ. The CDR3 consists of 15 residues. In nucleotides, the CDR3 is TGTGCCAGCAGCGGTTTGACAGGGGAGGTCGGGGAGCTGTTTTTT. This gives the protein CASSGLTGEVGELFF.

A word on this clonotype: The germline gene is not matched at one end of the junction; a read error may be the cause. CDR3 sequence reads: CASTRAGVKTEAFF. The CDR3 bases are TGTGCCAGCACCCGGGCGGGAGTGAAGACTGAAGCTTTCTTT. V gene TRBV7-9 combines with J gene TRBJ1-1; D is uncertain. The CDR3 is 14 amino acids. The V gene's germline CDR1 is SEHNR and CDR2 FQNEAQ (reference sequence).

The rearrangement joins TRBV29-1 to TRBJ2-2, with D tentatively TRBD1 or TRBD2 (5 bases each). Germline V gene lookup returns CDR1 SQVTM and CDR2 ANQGSEA. With 2 bases removed from V and 6 bases from J, the gap between germline ends came to 7 bases. CDR3 length: 12 residues. CDR3 amino acids: CSVERGAGELFF. The CDR3 DNA sequence: TGCAGCGTTGAAAGAGGGGCCGGGGAGCTGTTTTTT.

This clonotype showed up many times. This chain connects TRBV7-3 to TRBJ2-3; D is unclear. CDR1 is SGHTA and CDR2 is FQGTGA in the germline V gene. V was pared by 5 bases and J by 2 bases, with 17 bases between. The CDR3 is made up of 16 amino acids. The CDR3 is CASSPSPGSPTDTQYF. CDR3 bases: TGTGCCAGCAGCCCTTCGCCAGGTTCCCCCACAGATACGCAGTATTTT.

The chain uses TRBV9 and TRBJ2-2; 8 positions agree with TRBD1. Germline V gene sequence: CDR1 SGDLS, CDR2 YYNGEE. The V and J ends lost 4 bases and 0 bases, in that order; junction bases with no gene match: 2. The CDR3 runs 15 residues. The CDR3 is CASSTTGANTGELFF. DNA of the CDR3: TGTGCCAGCAGCACGACAGGGGCGAACACCGGGGAGCTGTTTTTT.

This clonotype came up many times. This sequence joins TRBV7-8 and TRBJ1-2; D gene unclear. Germline V CDR1 and CDR2: SGHVS, FQNEAQ. The ends were cut back, 2 bases at V and 4 bases at J, with 8 bases in the middle. The CDR3 consists of 13 residues. CDR3 amino acids: CASSLKDGYGYTF. The CDR3 DNA reads as TGTGCCAGCAGCTTAAAGGACGGCTATGGCTACACCTTC.

This clonotype was detected only a few times. The rearrangement links TRBV6-6 to TRBJ1-4, with 9 bases fitting TRBD1. The J segment lost 4 bases and the V segment lost 2 bases, leaving 5 bases of the junction unmatched. Germline V gene lookup returns CDR1 MNHNY and CDR2 SVGAGI (reference sequence). This CDR3 is built from 16 residues. The CDR3, as DNA: TGTGCCAGCAGTTACCTAAGGACAGGGGTTAATGAAAAACTGTTTTTT. This codes for CASSYLRTGVNEKLFF.

This clonotype has only a few counts. The V call is TRBV12-3 or TRBV12-4, the J call TRBJ2-7; possible D gene TRBD1, 5 bases. The CDR3 has 14 amino acids. Trimming removed 6 bases at V and 3 bases at J, with 15 bases between. CDR3 sequence (DNA): TGTGCCAGCAGCCTCATTGGACAAGACTACGAGCAGTACTTC. Amino acids: CASSLIGQDYEQYF.

The chain uses TRBV5-1 and TRBJ2-7; TRBD2 aligns across 11 bases. The CDR3 runs 16 residues. Germline V gene lookup returns CDR1 SGHRS and CDR2 YFSETQ. J was trimmed by 0 bases and V by 5 bases; bases with no gene match: 7. The CDR3 DNA reads TGCGCCAGCAGAGGGGGGACTAGCGGTTACTCCTACGAGCAGTACTTC. Protein product: CASRGGTSGYSYEQYF. Variable domain in full (rest from reference TRBV5-1 and TRBJ2-7): KAGVTQTPRYLIKTRGQQVTLSCSPISGHRSVSWYQQTPGQGLQFLFEYFSETQRNKGNFPGRFSGRQFSNSRSEMNVSTLELGDSALYLCASRGGTSGYSYEQYFGPGTRLTVT.

The J gene is TRBJ1-1, the V gene TRBV6-2 or TRBV6-3, with D possibly being TRBD1 (6 bases). V was trimmed by 0 bases and J by 7 bases, leaving 15 bases between them. The CDR3 contains 15 residues. Per the germline V gene, CDR1 is MNHEY and CDR2 is SVGEGT. DNA for the CDR3: TGTGCCAGCAGTTACTCTTTACAGGGATGGGGTGAAGCTTTCTTT. Translating it yields CASSYSLQGWGEAFF.

CDR3 in amino acids: CASSSKGGTDTQYF. The CDR3 nucleotides are TGCGCCAGCAGCTCAAAGGGAGGGACAGATACGCAGTATTTT. This rearrangement joins TRBV5-1 to TRBJ2-3; TRBD2 aligns across 7 bases. Trimming cost V 3 bases and J 3 bases; bases outside gene matches: 4. Looked up from germline, CDR1 is SGHRS and CDR2 is YFSETQ. CDR3 length: 14 amino acids.

CDR3 nucleotide sequence: TGTGCCAGCAGTTACCAACCAGGGAGGAACGGCTACACCTTC. Protein product: CASSYQPGRNGYTF. This chain connects TRBV6-5 to TRBJ1-2; the D gene is possibly TRBD1 (5 bases). V lost 2 bases and J 8 bases, leaving 15 bases between the germline ends. Per germline, CDR1 MNHEY and CDR2 SVGAGI. The CDR3 totals 14 residues.

This clonotype was picked up many times. The chain recombines TRBV2 with TRBJ2-5, with 12 bases aligning to TRBD2. With V trimmed by 6 bases and J by 2 bases, 13 bases remained unmatched. Looked up from germline, CDR1 is SNHLY and CDR2 is FYNNEI. The CDR3 has 18 residues. CDR3 sequence: CASSELTRLAGGQETQYF. CDR3 nucleotides: TGTGCCAGCAGCGAACTGACTCGTCTAGCGGGGGGGCAAGAGACCCAGTACTTC.

This clonotype was observed a few times. The chain employs TRBV19 and TRBJ1-1; 7 bases align to TRBD1. After removal of 7 bases from V and 7 bases from J, the junction contained 9 bases not matched to a gene. This CDR3 spans 13 amino acids. Germline values: CDR1 LNHDA, CDR2 SQIVND (reference sequence). The CDR3 loop reads CASKPGQEGEAFF. The CDR3 region has the DNA TGTGCCAGTAAACCCGGACAGGAGGGTGAAGCTTTCTTT. The full variable domain, its missing parts supplied by reference TRBV19 and TRBJ1-1, is DGGITQSPKYLFRKEGQNVTLSCEQNLNHDAMYWYRQDPGQGLRLIYYSQIVNDFQKGDIAEGYSVSREKKESFPLTVTSAQKNPTAFYLCASKPGQEGEAFFGQGTRLTVV.

This chain joins TRBV7-9 and TRBJ2-1; D gene uncertain. Per the germline V gene, CDR1 is SEHNR and CDR2 is FQNEAQ (reference sequence). This CDR3 is 16 amino acids long. V was clipped by 5 bases and J by 5 bases, with 19 bases between them. The CDR3 region is CASSGRVMLVNNEQFF. CDR3 bases: TGTGCCAGCAGCGGTCGGGTAATGTTGGTTAACAATGAGCAGTTCTTC.

The rearrangement links TRBV7-9 to TRBJ1-5, with a weak D call TRBD1 (5 bases). V was pared by 4 bases and J by 5 bases, with 9 bases between. The V gene's germline CDR1 is SEHNR and CDR2 FQNEAQ (reference sequence). This CDR3 is 13 amino acids long. CDR3 sequence (DNA): TGTGCCAGCAGCTATGGACAAGATCAGCCCCAGCATTTT. Translating it yields CASSYGQDQPQHF.

V and J are TRBV6-1 and TRBJ2-2; 7 bases are a match to TRBD1. V trimming: 6 bases; J trimming: 0 bases; junction bases outside the gene matches: 13. This CDR3 region has 18 residues. Germline CDR1 and CDR2: MNHNS and SASEGT. CDR3 in DNA: TGTGCCAGCAGCTCCGTCGGGACAGATTACGCGAACACCGGGGAGCTGTTTTTT. Amino acids: CASSSVGTDYANTGELFF.

This clonotype was seen repeatedly, ten times or more. The chain has TRBV20-1 and TRBJ1-6, with unresolved D. V was cut by 8 bases and J by 0 bases, with 17 bases left in between. This CDR3 region has 16 residues. The germline gives CDR1 DFQATT, CDR2 SNEGSKA (reference sequence). This chain's CDR3 is CSSRLAGLSYNSPLHF. The CDR3 DNA follows: TGCAGTTCCCGCTTGGCAGGCCTCTCCTATAATTCACCCCTCCACTTT.

This clonotype has at least ten counts. This chain connects TRBV7-9 to TRBJ2-3, with D perhaps being TRBD1 or TRBD2 (5 bases each). V shed 5 bases and J shed 5 bases, with 14 bases lying between them. The length of the CDR3 is 14 residues. The germline CDR1 and CDR2 sequences are SEHNR and FQNEAQ (reference sequence). CDR3 DNA: TGTGCCAGCAGCCCACCGAGGGGTGGAGATACGCAGTATTTT. This codes for CASSPPRGGDTQYF.

The DNA of the CDR3 is TGTGCCAGCAGCGCAGGGATAGGGGAGACCCAGTACTTC. It is translated as CASSAGIGETQYF. The chain uses TRBV9 and TRBJ2-5, with a tentative D call TRBD1 (5 bases). The CDR3 totals 13 residues. The V gene lost 3 bases and the J gene lost 5 bases, with 11 bases spanning the gap. Germline CDR1 SGDLS, CDR2 YYNGEE.

The chain combines TRBV28 with TRBJ2-3; TRBD1 agrees at 10 bases. CDR3 length: 14 amino acids. The V segment lost 8 bases and the J segment 3 bases; nucleotides outside the gene matches: 5. The germline gives CDR1 MDHEN, CDR2 SYDVKM. Here the CDR3 DNA reads TGTGCCAGCGAGACAGGGGGCAGTACAGATACGCAGTATTTT. Amino acid sequence: CASETGGSTDTQYF. The variable domain in full, with the rest retrieved from reference TRBV28 and TRBJ2-3, is DVKVTQSSRYLVKRTGEKVFLECVQDMDHENMFWYRQDPGLGLRLIYFSYDVKMKEKGDIPEGYSVSREKKERFSLILESASTNQTSMYLCASETGGSTDTQYFGPGTRLTVL.

The V call is TRBV27, the J call TRBJ1-5, with no clear D. With 2 bases removed from V and 5 bases from J, the gap between germline ends came to 10 bases. Germline CDR1 and CDR2: MNHEY and SMNVEV (reference sequence). The CDR3 loop spans 14 amino acids. As DNA, the CDR3 is TGTGCCAGCAGTTTAGCGTTCTTTTATCAGCCCCAGCATTTT. Amino acid sequence: CASSLAFFYQPQHF.

This clonotype was counted many times. The chain carries TRBV7-6 and TRBJ2-5; D not certain. CDR1 is SGHVS, CDR2 FNYEAQ, per germline. V lost 0 bases and J lost 1, with 6 bases in between. The CDR3 extends over 14 amino acids. The DNA of the CDR3 is TGTGCCAGCAGCTTAGCCCCAGGCCAAGAGACCCAGTACTTC. Amino acid sequence: CASSLAPGQETQYF.

The rearrangement links TRBV7-8 to TRBJ2-3; 8 bases line up with TRBD1. The trim removed 1 base at V and 1 base at J, leaving 7 bases unmatched. CDR3 length: 17 residues. Looked up from germline, CDR1 is SGHVS and CDR2 is FQNEAQ. The DNA of the CDR3 is TGTGCCAGCAGCTTAGTTTACAGGGGGGATGGCACAGATACGCAGTATTTT. This translates into CASSLVYRGDGTDTQYF.